This T cell receptor beta chain appears in the sequencing data of a study of radiation and T cells in renal cell carcinoma. Time point specified: blood 2 weeks post-SBRT. Treatment meaning: 15 Gy SBRT to primary tumor, nephrectomy 4 weeks later. The CDR3 spans 13 residues. The V gene's germline CDR1 is SNHLY and CDR2 FYNNEI. V lost 8 bases, J lost 4 bases, and 14 bases lay in between. Profiling relied on immunoSEQ multiplex PCR, and the TCRdb table lists in-frame clones only, not all of them. The sample includes roughly 120,000 clones, 75% to 85% of them seen just once. This TCR was recovered from a woman aged 55-70 years with renal cell carcinoma. The starting material was blood, obtained from a patient whose treatment included radiotherapy and nephrectomy. V usage is TRBV2 and J usage is TRBJ1-2; D uncertain. CDR3 coding DNA: TGTGCCAGCGACGAGGACGGCGGCTATGGCTACACCTTC. The encoded protein is CASDEDGGYGYTF.